The 31 T cell receptor beta chains presented below share a single source sample, sequenced in a study of tumor and adjacent non-tumor tissue in lung cancer. Three rounds of nested PCR, following a modified ARM-PCR protocol, produced the TCRbeta library. MiXCR was run by TCRdb on the multiplex PCR reads, yielding one entry per CDR3 protein. Of some 120,000 distinct CDR3 sequences in the sample, around three fifths are singletons; the top ten hold 13%. No cell sorting was done before RNA was extracted from the tissue. Sample: lung tumor tissue. The receptors here all came from a man younger than 40 with non-small cell lung cancer.

This clonotype was seen repeatedly, ten times or more. J is TRBJ2-3 and V is TRBV10-3, with 9 bases matching TRBD2. V gave up 0 bases and J gave up 4 bases; unmatched junction bases: 11. Per germline, CDR1 ENHRY and CDR2 SYGVKD. The CDR3 length is 18 residues. The CDR3: CAISESRGGAPWADTQYF. CDR3 DNA: TGTGCCATCAGTGAGTCTCGCGGGGGGGCCCCTTGGGCAGATACGCAGTATTTT.

For this clonotype: The junction does not match germline at one end; this may be a read error. The J gene is TRBJ2-1, the V gene TRBV4-1; 8 positions match TRBD2. This CDR3 has 18 residues. Germline lookup yields CDR1 MGHRA and CDR2 YSYEKL. The CDR3 DNA is TGCGCCACCACCCGTTTTCTAGCGGGCTTAGCTCAATACAATGAGCAGCTCTTC. It yields the protein CATTRFLAGLAQYNEQLF.

This clonotype was observed a few times. The germline gene is not matched at one end of the junction; a read error may be the cause. The chain links TRBV6-5 to TRBJ1-5; 8 nucleotides match TRBD2. The end of the DNA fits TRBJ2-3 better, so the J call may be wrong. The length of the CDR3 is 18 residues. CDR1 MNHEY and CDR2 SVGAGI come from the germline V gene. The CDR3 nucleotides are TGTGCTAGCAGTTACTCCAGGCCCGGGAGGGGGGGCAATCAGCCCCAGTATTTT. Protein: CASSYSRPGRGGNQPQYF.

In regard to this clonotype: A read error is possible here, since a much larger clone lies one base away. V and J are TRBV29-1 and TRBJ2-1; 11 bases are shared with TRBD2. The CDR3 has 14 residues. V dropped 5 bases and J dropped 5; count of bases not matched to a gene: 5. The germline V gene encodes CDR1 SQVTM and CDR2 ANQGSEA. DNA for the CDR3: TGCAGCGTTTTAGCGGGGGGGATCAACAATGAGCAGTTCTTC. Translated, it gives CSVLAGGINNEQFF.

A word on this clonotype: A read error is likely, as this CDR3 ends without the conserved phenylalanine or tryptophan. This chain uses TRBV20-1 with TRBJ2-1; a possible D gene is TRBD1 (6 bases). V gave up 7 bases and J gave up 2 bases, with 12 bases separating them. This CDR3 is 13 amino acids long. Germline V gene lookup returns CDR1 DFQATT and CDR2 SNEGSKA (reference sequence). CDR3 coding DNA: TGCAGTGTTCCGGACAGTACCTACAATGAGCAGTTCTTA. It is translated as CSVPDSTYNEQFL.

This clonotype was picked up many times. The chain joins TRBV6-5 to TRBJ2-5; 8 bases are shared with TRBD1. J was trimmed by 7 bases and V by 6 bases; bases with no gene match: 10. This CDR3 is built from 14 residues. Germline CDR1 and CDR2: MNHEY and SVGAGI. Here the CDR3 DNA reads TGTGCCAGCAGCTCTTCTGGACAGGGTGGGACCCAGTACTTC. This sequence encodes CASSSSGQGGTQYF.

This clonotype was recorded many times. The genes are TRBV6-1 and TRBJ1-4, with D hard to call. The CDR3 consists of 14 residues. Deletions cut 4 bases from V and 3 bases from J, with 9 bases between. CDR1 is MNHNS, CDR2 SASEGT, per germline. CDR3 protein: CASSASGSNEKLFF. The DNA for the CDR3 is TGTGCCAGCAGTGCCTCCGGTTCTAATGAAAAACTGTTTTTT.

The chain employs TRBV5-1 and TRBJ2-1, with 8 nucleotides matching TRBD1. Germline CDR1 and CDR2: SGHRS and YFSETQ. The length of the CDR3 is 15 residues. V gave up 1 base and J gave up 3 bases; unmatched junction bases: 3. The DNA for the CDR3 is TGCGCCAGCAGCTTGAGAGGACAGGGCTACAATGAGCAGTTCTTC. It codes for CASSLRGQGYNEQFF.

As for this clonotype: One end of the junction varies from germline; a read error may be responsible. The J gene is TRBJ1-5, the V gene TRBV6-2 or TRBV6-3; TRBD1 matches at 9 bases. The CDR3 totals 15 residues. Germline assignment: CDR1 MNHEY and CDR2 SVGEGT. CDR3: CASRPGGQGSQPRHF. Written as DNA, the CDR3 is TGTGCCAGCAGGCCCGGTGGACAGGGGAGTCAGCCCCGGCATTTT.

Note on this clonotype: One junction end does not reproduce the germline sequence, and a read error may be involved. The chain carries TRBV29-1 and TRBJ1-1; no definite D call. The CDR3 runs to 15 residues. In germline, CDR1 is SQVTM, CDR2 ANQGSEA. The CDR3: CSVLGGSRANTETFF. CDR3 nucleotides: TGCAGCGTCCTCGGAGGGAGTAGGGCGAACACTGAAACTTTCTTT. Full variable domain (missing parts from reference TRBV29-1 and TRBJ1-1): SAVISQKPSRDICQRGTSLTIQCQVDSQVTMMFWYRQQPGQSLTLIATANQGSEATYESGFVIDKFPISRPNLTFSTLTVSNMSPEDSSIYLCSVLGGSRANTETFFGQGTRLTVV.

As to this clonotype: A much more abundant neighbour one base away suggests this may be a read error. V gene TRBV6-2 or TRBV6-3 combines with J gene TRBJ1-1, with TRBD1 as a possible D gene (6 bases). Germline CDR1 reads MNHEY; CDR2 reads SVGEGT. V lost 5 bases and J lost 11, with 15 bases in between. CDR3 size: 12 residues. CDR3 in DNA: TGTGCCAGCAGTCACGCGGGGGCCGGGGCTTTCTTT. Its translation is CASSHAGAGAFF.

V usage is TRBV30 and J usage is TRBJ2-2; the match to TRBD2 covers 12 bases. Trimming cost V 2 bases and J 16 bases; bases outside gene matches: 14. The CDR3 contains 15 residues. Germline V gene sequence: CDR1 GTSNPN, CDR2 SVGIG (reference sequence). The CDR3 spells CAWSPGLAGPEKPFF. The CDR3 nucleotides read TGTGCCTGGAGTCCGGGACTAGCGGGCCCCGAGAAGCCGTTTTTT.

This clonotype was found many times. The genes are TRBV11-1 and TRBJ1-4; D is possibly TRBD1 (6 bases). The germline V gene has CDR1 SGHAT and CDR2 FQDESV (reference sequence). The ends were cut back, 5 bases at V and 13 bases at J, with 20 bases in the middle. The CDR3 has 14 residues. CDR3 protein: CASSPDVGGGGLFF. CDR3 bases: TGTGCCAGCAGCCCGGATGTCGGGGGCGGGGGACTGTTTTTT.

The CDR3 loop is CSARRGREQYF. DNA for the CDR3: TGCAGTGCTAGGAGGGGTAGGGAGCAGTACTTC. The genes are TRBV20-1 and TRBJ2-1, with D possibly called TRBD1 or TRBD2 (5 bases each). TRBJ2-7 matches the DNA end more closely, so the J call is doubtful. The germline gives CDR1 DFQATT, CDR2 SNEGSKA (reference sequence). CDR3 size: 11 residues.

Note on this clonotype: Mismatch with germline at one junction end may stem from a read error. This chain joins TRBV20-1 and TRBJ2-3, with a possible D match to TRBD2 (5 bases). There are 13 residues in the CDR3. Germline lookup yields CDR1 DFQATT and CDR2 SNEGSKA (reference sequence). CDR3 sequence (DNA): TGCAGTACTAGAGAGGGCGTAATAGGTACGCAGTATTTT. Protein product: CSTREGVIGTQYF.

This clonotype came up many times. The chain is built from TRBV20-1 and TRBJ1-6; a possible D gene is TRBD1 (6 bases). This CDR3 has 14 residues. CDR1 and CDR2 (germline): DFQATT, SNEGSKA (reference sequence). The V end was cut by 4 bases, the J end by 0 bases, with 7 bases between. CDR3 sequence reads: CSAKGGSYNSPLHF. The CDR3, as DNA: TGCAGTGCTAAAGGGGGCTCCTATAATTCACCCCTCCACTTT.

This chain connects TRBV7-2 to TRBJ1-1; tentative D call: TRBD1 (6 bases). CDR3 length: 14 residues. Germline assignment: CDR1 SGHTA and CDR2 FQGNSA. V was trimmed by 5 bases and J by 1 base, leaving 11 bases between them. As DNA, the CDR3 is TGTGCCAGCAGCGGGGGGCAGGGGAACACTGAAGCTTTCTTT. Its translation: CASSGGQGNTEAFF.

A note on this clonotype: A read error is possible here, since a much larger clone lies one base away. This chain connects TRBV4-3 to TRBJ2-1; a possible D gene is TRBD2 (6 bases). Trimming took 2 bases from V and 3 from J, leaving 14 bases between them. Germline CDR1 reads LGHNA; CDR2 reads YSLEER. The CDR3 has 16 residues. The CDR3 reads CASSQSTCGNYNEQFF. CDR3 DNA sequence: TGCGCCAGCAGCCAATCGACTTGCGGGAACTACAATGAGCAGTTCTTC.

This clonotype appeared a single time. This may be a read error, as it is one base from a much larger clone. The chain joins TRBV6-6 to TRBJ1-2, with 7 bases lining up with TRBD1. There are 15 residues in the CDR3. Per the germline V gene, CDR1 is MNHNY and CDR2 is SVGAGI (reference sequence). The CDR3 loop reads CVSSPSRQGNYGYTF. In nucleotides, the CDR3 is TGTGTCAGCAGTCCCAGCCGACAGGGTAACTATGGCTACACCTTC.

As concerns this clonotype: The junction departs from germline at one end; a sequencing error may be responsible. This chain connects TRBV11-2 to TRBJ1-2; 7 bases are a match to TRBD1. Per germline, CDR1 SGHAT and CDR2 FQNNGV. The CDR3 has 17 residues. The CDR3 sequence: CASSRIFRDSENYGYTF. Here the CDR3 DNA reads TGTGCCAGCAGCCGAATCTTTAGGGACAGCGAGAACTATGGTTACACCTTC.

Concerning this clonotype itself: The junction differs from germline at one of its ends, possibly a read error. The chain joins TRBV4-2 to TRBJ2-7; 12 bases line up with TRBD1. The CDR3 spans 15 residues. The germline V gene has CDR1 LGHNA and CDR2 YNFKEQ. The CDR3 loop is CVSSHQGTGGYQQYF. The DNA of the CDR3 is TGTGTCAGCAGCCATCAGGGGACAGGGGGCTACCAGCAGTACTTC.

Concerning this clonotype itself: A much larger clone is a single base away; this may be a read error. This chain connects TRBV6-5 to TRBJ1-2; 12 bases are a match to TRBD1. This CDR3 comprises 15 residues. CDR1 MNHEY and CDR2 SVGAGI come from the germline V gene. The CDR3 DNA sequence: TGTGCCGGCAGTGGCCGGGACAGGGGGCGCGGAGGCTACACCTTC. It translates to CAGSGRDRGRGGYTF.

In the case of this clonotype: Mismatch with germline at one junction end may stem from a read error. The chain has TRBV5-6 and TRBJ2-3; 7 bases fit TRBD2. The CDR3 has 16 amino acids. From germline, CDR1 is SGHDT and CDR2 YYEEEE. The DNA for the CDR3 is TGTGCTAGCAGTATGGTCGGGCTAGCGGCGGTGGATACGCAGTATTTT. Protein: CASSMVGLAAVDTQYF.

This chain links TRBV4-1 with TRBJ1-1, with D unresolved. Trimming shortened V by 6 bases and J by 1 base, and 15 bases separated the two germline ends. Germline V gene data show CDR1 as MGHRA and CDR2 as YSYEKL. The CDR3 sequence is 15 residues long. CDR3 DNA: TGCGCCAGCAGTAGGCCTGCCTCTGGGAACACTGAAGCTTTCTTT. This translates into CASSRPASGNTEAFF.

This clonotype is medium-sized within its sample. V is TRBV29-1 and J is TRBJ1-5; D unclear. In germline, CDR1 is SQVTM, CDR2 ANQGSEA. Deletions cut 3 bases from V and 0 bases from J, with 6 bases between. The CDR3 length is 13 residues. The DNA of the CDR3 is TGCAGCGTTGAGATAGATAGCAATCAGCCCCAGCATTTT. This sequence encodes CSVEIDSNQPQHF.

On this clonotype itself: This could be a read error, since a much larger clone is one nucleotide away. V is TRBV12-3 or TRBV12-4 and J is TRBJ2-1; unclear D gene. V gave up 8 bases and J gave up 10 bases, with 9 bases separating them. The CDR3 consists of 10 residues. CDR3 sequence (DNA): TGTGCCAGCTCATTCACGGAGCAGTTCTTC. Its protein is CASSFTEQFF.

On this clonotype: This could be a read error, since a much larger clone is one nucleotide away. The CDR3 bases are TGCGCCAGCAGCCAATCCGGGACATGGCGAGAGACCCAGTACTTC. The encoded protein is CASSQSGTWRETQYF. The chain combines TRBV4-3 with TRBJ2-5; possibly TRBD1 for D (6 bases). The CDR3 contains 15 residues. CDR1 LGHNA and CDR2 YSLEER come from the germline V gene. Trimming pared 2 bases from V and 4 bases from J, leaving 14 bases between.

As regards this clonotype: This sequence may be a read error, since a much larger clone differs from it by one base. The chain recombines TRBV29-1 with TRBJ1-2; possibly TRBD1 for D (5 bases). This CDR3 contains 14 residues. Trimming left V 6 bases short and J 6 bases short, with 20 bases between. Germline V lookup: CDR1 SQVTM, CDR2 ANQGSEA. The CDR3 loop is CSVAAGRLSNGYTF. CDR3 DNA: TGCAGCGTAGCCGCGGGGCGTCTAAGTAATGGCTACACCTTC.

Concerning this clonotype: Germline is not matched at one junction end, which may reflect a read error. This chain links TRBV12-3 or TRBV12-4 with TRBJ2-3; 11 nucleotides align to TRBD2. The CDR3 sequence is 15 residues long. The chain's CDR3 is CASNLAGGPADTQYF. CDR3 coding DNA: TGTGCCAGCAATTTAGCGGGAGGGCCCGCAGATACGCAGTATTTC.

Only one count was recorded for this clonotype. The chain recombines TRBV5-1 with TRBJ2-5; possibly TRBD1 or TRBD2 for D (5 bases each). CDR1 is SGHRS, CDR2 YFSETQ, per germline. V dropped 4 bases and J dropped 4 bases, with 14 bases sitting between them. The CDR3 consists of 14 residues. The CDR3 DNA reads as TGCGCCAGCAGCCCTATGGGGGACGGAGAGACCCAGTACTTC. It encodes CASSPMGDGETQYF.

The table lists this clonotype with many counts. One end of the junction is discordant with germline, which a read error may explain. This chain connects TRBV6-1 to TRBJ2-1; possible D gene TRBD1, 6 bases. Germline CDR1 MNHNS, CDR2 SASEGT. This CDR3 has 14 amino acids. The CDR3 loop reads CASSEARTDKEQFF. The CDR3 DNA sequence: TGTGCCAGCAGTGAAGCGAGGACAGACAAGGAGCAGTTCTTC.